These T cell receptor beta chains were read from a single sample in a study of blood T cell repertoires in COVID-19. Clones were sequenced by immunoSEQ multiplex PCR, and TCRdb holds only the in-frame ones, with some missing. The sample yields more than 200,000 clones, approximately 87% seen once. The specimen was peripheral blood. These receptors were obtained from an older woman with active or convalescent COVID-19. CDR3s include the opening cysteine and the closing phenylalanine or tryptophan. Fields, in order: clone size, V gene, D gene, J gene, CDR3 protein, CDR3 DNA. The D gene is left open where the match is weak. Size is omitted from some rows. Given values are once, few, many or a class for expanded clones.

>NA|TRBV28|TRBD2|TRBJ2-3
CASSLRGSVSDTQYF
TGTGCCAGCAGTTTGCGCGGGAGTGTATCAGATACGCAGTATTTT
>NA|TRBV11-3|TRBD1|TRBJ2-1
CASSFRGQDNEQFF
TGTGCCAGCAGCTTCAGGGGGCAGGACAATGAGCAGTTCTTC
>once|TRBV6-5|TRBD2|TRBJ2-3
CASSYSLAGGTDTQYF
TGTGCCAGCAGTTACTCCTTAGCGGGGGGCACAGATACGCAGTATTTT
>NA|TRBV5-1|NA|TRBJ2-5
CASSLGLSMETQYF
TGCGCCAGCAGCTTGGGACTATCAATGGAGACCCAGTACTTC
>NA|TRBV30|NA|TRBJ1-6
CAWSRQGGNSPLHF
TGTGCCTGGAGCCGACAAGGGGGTAATTCACCCCTCCACTTT
>NA|TRBV28|NA|TRBJ1-1
CASIGVEAFF
TGTGCCAGCATAGGGGTAGAAGCTTTCTTT
>NA|TRBV19|TRBD1|TRBJ2-3
CASSFPGTGTDTQYF
TGTGCCAGTAGTTTCCCGGGGACAGGAACAGATACGCAGTATTTT
>NA|TRBV7-9|TRBD1|TRBJ1-1
CASSLALTGEFAEAFF
TGTGCCAGCAGCTTAGCGTTGACAGGGGAATTCGCTGAAGCTTTCTTT
>NA|TRBV7-7|TRBD2|TRBJ2-3
CASSLGLAGVSDTQYF
TGTGCTAGCAGCTTAGGACTAGCGGGAGTCTCCGATACGCAGTATTTT
>NA|TRBV9|TRBD2|TRBJ2-5
CASSPGLAGAQETQYF
TGTGCCAGCAGCCCGGGACTAGCGGGGGCCCAAGAGACCCAGTACTTC
>NA|TRBV6-5|TRBD1|TRBJ1-2
CASRARGQGGGYTF
TGTGCCAGCAGGGCCCGGGGACAGGGGGGCGGCTACACCTTC
>once|TRBV5-1|NA|TRBJ1-1
CASSLENMNTEAFF
TGCGCCAGCAGCTTGGAGAACATGAACACTGAAGCTTTCTTT
>NA|TRBV7-8|TRBD1|TRBJ1-6
CASSLHGTENNSPLHF
TGTGCCAGCAGCTTACATGGGACAGAGAATAATTCACCCCTCCACTTT
>NA|TRBV30|NA|TRBJ2-1
CAWINGGHYNEQFF
TGTGCCTGGATCAACGGGGGGCATTACAATGAGCAGTTCTTC
>NA|TRBV4-3|NA|TRBJ1-2
CASSQDRQAGSSSYGYTF
TGCGCCAGCAGCCAAGACCGACAGGCCGGCAGTTCCAGCTATGGCTACACCTTC
>once|TRBV30|NA|TRBJ2-3
CAWSDEVVPDTQYF
TGTGCCTGGAGTGACGAGGTAGTCCCAGATACGCAGTATTTT
>NA|TRBV5-4|TRBD1|TRBJ1-6
CASTDKQGARSPLHF
TGTGCCAGCACCGACAAACAGGGGGCAAGATCACCCCTCCACTTT
>NA|TRBV28|TRBD1|TRBJ1-6
CASRWTGSDSPLHF
TGTGCCAGCAGGTGGACAGGGTCGGATTCACCCCTCCACTTT
>NA|TRBV30|NA|TRBJ1-4
CAWSGRVGEKLFF
TGTGCCTGGAGTGGCAGGGTGGGGGAAAAACTGTTTTTT
>NA|TRBV19|TRBD1|TRBJ1-1
CASTFEGARSFTEAFF
TGTGCCAGTACCTTCGAGGGGGCACGGTCCTTTACTGAAGCTTTCTTT
>few|TRBV2|TRBD2|TRBJ2-2
CASRLGLAGGIGELFF
TGTGCCAGCAGGTTGGGACTAGCGGGCGGGATCGGGGAGCTGTTTTTT
>once|TRBV11-2|NA|TRBJ1-1
CASSSSVNTEAFF
TGTGCCAGCAGCTCTTCAGTGAACACTGAAGCTTTCTTT
>NA|TRBV30|NA|TRBJ2-5
CATTGWGVETQYF
TGTGCCACTACAGGGTGGGGAGTGGAGACCCAGTACTTC
>few|TRBV6-5|TRBD1|TRBJ2-7
CASSQKGQGVYEQYF
TGTGCCAGCAGCCAAAAGGGACAGGGGGTGTACGAGCAGTACTTC
>NA|TRBV7-8|NA|TRBJ1-2
CASSRDTSYGYTF
TGTGCCAGCAGCCGGGACACGAGCTATGGCTACACCTTC
>NA|TRBV9|NA|TRBJ2-3
CASSVVGVDTQYF
TGTGCCAGCAGCGTAGTAGGGGTAGATACGCAGTATTTT
>NA|TRBV4-1|NA|TRBJ1-1
CASSQRLLRAGENTEAFF
TGCGCCAGCAGTCAACGACTTCTTCGGGCGGGGGAGAACACTGAAGCTTTCTTT
>NA|TRBV4-2|TRBD2|TRBJ2-7
CASGGRGGLYEQYF
TGTGCCAGCGGGGGGCGGGGGGGACTCTACGAGCAGTACTTC
>NA|TRBV5-1|NA|TRBJ2-2
CASSLVAVGSGELFF
TGCGCCAGCAGCTTGGTAGCGGTCGGATCCGGGGAGCTGTTTTTT
>NA|TRBV3-1/TRBV3-2|TRBD2|TRBJ2-1
CASSQDGEGREFF
TGTGCCAGCAGCCAAGATGGGGAGGGGAGGGAGTTCTTC
>few|TRBV5-4|TRBD2|TRBJ2-1
CASSSGTSGFNEQFF
TGTGCCAGCAGCTCCGGGACTAGCGGGTTTAATGAGCAGTTCTTC
>NA|TRBV19|NA|TRBJ2-7
CASSIVGAHLGWQYF
TGTGCCAGTAGTATAGTGGGGGCCCATCTCGGGTGGCAGTACTTC